The subject of this entry is one TCR beta chain. Trimming removed 4 bases at V and 0 bases at J, with 13 bases between. The CDR3 totals 15 residues. Germline CDR1 reads SGHKS; CDR2 reads YYEKEE (reference sequence). The data were taken from a study of shared clonotypes between healthy human individuals. Study-level information: Every donor yielded three CD4 naive, three CD4 memory, two CD8 naive and one CD8 memory plate.

Original handling: ImmunoSEQ yielded junction-only sequences lacking quality scores, so filtering differed. This table comes from immunoSEQ multiplex PCR, and its TCRdb copy is limited to in-frame clones, with some not included. The V and J calls and clone size come from that table; D and trimming were worked out from the DNA. The sample lists approximately 1.5 million clones, about 98.5% occurring once. Every one of the donors was a Caucasian adult that lived in Nashville, Tennessee. Sequencing was done on a sample of naive CD4+ T cells sorted from blood. Subset noted: CD45RA+ positively selected. V and J are TRBV5-5 and TRBJ1-1, with D tentatively TRBD1 (5 bases). The receptor's source is a man between 25 and 39 years old in good health. The CDR3 spells CASSLLRGVNTEAFF. CDR3 DNA sequence: TGTGCCAGCAGCCTCCTCCGGGGGGTGAACACTGAAGCTTTCTTT.